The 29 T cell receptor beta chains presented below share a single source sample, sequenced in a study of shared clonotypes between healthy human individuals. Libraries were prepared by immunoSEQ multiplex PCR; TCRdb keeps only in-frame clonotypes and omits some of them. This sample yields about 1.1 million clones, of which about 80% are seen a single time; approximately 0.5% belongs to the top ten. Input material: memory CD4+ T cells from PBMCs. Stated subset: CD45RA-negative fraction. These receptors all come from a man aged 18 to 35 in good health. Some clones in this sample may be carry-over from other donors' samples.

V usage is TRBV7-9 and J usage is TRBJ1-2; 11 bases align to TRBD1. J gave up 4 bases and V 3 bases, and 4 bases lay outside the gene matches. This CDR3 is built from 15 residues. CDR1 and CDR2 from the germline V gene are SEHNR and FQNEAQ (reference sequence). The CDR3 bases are TGTGCCAGCAGCTTCTCCGGGACAGGGGGCTATGGCTACACCTTC. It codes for CASSFSGTGGYGYTF.

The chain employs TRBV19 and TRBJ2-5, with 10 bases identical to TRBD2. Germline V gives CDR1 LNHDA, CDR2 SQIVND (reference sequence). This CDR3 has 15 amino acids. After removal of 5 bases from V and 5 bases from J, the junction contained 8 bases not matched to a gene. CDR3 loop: CASSFLAGAPETQYF. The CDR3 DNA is TGTGCCAGTAGTTTTCTAGCGGGAGCACCCGAGACCCAGTACTTC.

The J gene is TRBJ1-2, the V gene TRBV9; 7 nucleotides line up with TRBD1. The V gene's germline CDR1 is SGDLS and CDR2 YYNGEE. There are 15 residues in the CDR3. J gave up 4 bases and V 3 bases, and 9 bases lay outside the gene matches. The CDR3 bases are TGTGCCAGCAGCGGAGGACAGGTGGGACTCTATGGCTACACCTTC. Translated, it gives CASSGGQVGLYGYTF.

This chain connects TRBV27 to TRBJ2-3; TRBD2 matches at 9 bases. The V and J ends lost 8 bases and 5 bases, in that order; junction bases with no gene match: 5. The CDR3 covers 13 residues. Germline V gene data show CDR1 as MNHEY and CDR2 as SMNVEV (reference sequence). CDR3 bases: TGTGCCAGCCCCAAGCGGGGGGAAGATACGCAGTATTTT. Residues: CASPKRGEDTQYF.

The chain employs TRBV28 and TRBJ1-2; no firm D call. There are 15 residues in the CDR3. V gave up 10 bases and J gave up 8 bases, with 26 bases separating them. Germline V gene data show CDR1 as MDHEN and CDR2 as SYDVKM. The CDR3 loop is CATGGEGHTVGGYTF. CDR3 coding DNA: TGTGCCACCGGCGGGGAGGGCCACACCGTCGGAGGCTACACCTTC.

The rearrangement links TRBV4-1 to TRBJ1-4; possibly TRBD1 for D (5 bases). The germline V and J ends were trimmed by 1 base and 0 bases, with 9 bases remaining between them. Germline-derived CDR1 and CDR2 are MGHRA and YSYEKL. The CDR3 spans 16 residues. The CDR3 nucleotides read TGCGCCAGCAGCCAAGGACAGCTAGCAACTAATGAAAAACTGTTTTTT. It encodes CASSQGQLATNEKLFF.

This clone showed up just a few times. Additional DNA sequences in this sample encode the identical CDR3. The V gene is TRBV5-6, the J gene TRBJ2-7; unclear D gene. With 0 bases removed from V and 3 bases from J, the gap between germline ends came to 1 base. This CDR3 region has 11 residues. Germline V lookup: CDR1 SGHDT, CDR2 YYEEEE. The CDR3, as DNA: TGTGCCAGCAGCTTGGGCTACGAGCAGTACTTC. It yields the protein CASSLGYEQYF.

CDR3 in DNA: TGCGCCAGCAGCTTGCTTTTCCCCAGGGTTGAAGGCACTGAAGCTTTCTTT. It codes for CASSLLFPRVEGTEAFF. The chain is built from TRBV5-1 and TRBJ1-1, with a weak D call TRBD1 (5 bases). Trimming removed 1 base at V and 4 bases at J, with 20 bases between. Germline assignment: CDR1 SGHRS and CDR2 YFSETQ. There are 17 residues in the CDR3.

The CDR3 sequence is CASSSDGGKAYEQYF. In DNA, the CDR3 is TGTGCCAGCAGTTCCGACGGCGGGAAAGCCTACGAGCAGTACTTC. The rearrangement joins TRBV28 to TRBJ2-7, with D perhaps TRBD2 (6 bases). Germline V gene data show CDR1 as MDHEN and CDR2 as SYDVKM. Trimming stripped 4 bases from V and 2 bases from J, with 15 bases between. The CDR3 extends over 15 amino acids.

Here the CDR3 DNA reads TGTGTTAAGGCCCGGGGGCCCTACGAGCAGTACTTC. Its protein is CVKARGPYEQYF. The J gene is TRBJ2-7, the V gene TRBV6-1; either TRBD1 or TRBD2 may fit D (6 bases each). The CDR3 is made up of 12 amino acids. CDR1 and CDR2 from the germline V gene are MNHNS and SASEGT.

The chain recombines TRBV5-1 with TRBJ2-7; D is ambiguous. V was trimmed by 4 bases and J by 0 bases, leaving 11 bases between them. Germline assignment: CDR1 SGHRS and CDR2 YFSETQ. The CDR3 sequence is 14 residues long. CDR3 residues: CASSPSGNSYEQYF. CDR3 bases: TGCGCCAGCAGCCCGTCGGGTAACTCCTACGAGCAGTACTTC.

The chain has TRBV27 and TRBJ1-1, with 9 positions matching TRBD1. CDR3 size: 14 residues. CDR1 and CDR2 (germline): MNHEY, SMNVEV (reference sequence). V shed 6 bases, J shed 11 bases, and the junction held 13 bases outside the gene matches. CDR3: CASSLGQGMFQAFF. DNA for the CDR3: TGTGCCAGCAGCCTGGGACAGGGAATGTTTCAGGCTTTCTTT.

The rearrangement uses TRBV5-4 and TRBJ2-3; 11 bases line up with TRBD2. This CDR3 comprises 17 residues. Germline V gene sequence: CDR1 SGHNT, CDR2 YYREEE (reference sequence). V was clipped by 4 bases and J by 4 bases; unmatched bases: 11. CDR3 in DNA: TGTGCCAGCAGCACCGCTAGCGGGAGGATGGTACCAGATACGCAGTATTTT. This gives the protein CASSTASGRMVPDTQYF.

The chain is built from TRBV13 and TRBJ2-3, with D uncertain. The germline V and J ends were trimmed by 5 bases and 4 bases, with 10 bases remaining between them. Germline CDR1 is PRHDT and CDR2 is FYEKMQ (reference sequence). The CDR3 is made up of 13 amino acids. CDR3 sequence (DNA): TGTGCCAGCAGCGGTAGGGCGGCAGATACGCAGTATTTT. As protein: CASSGRAADTQYF.

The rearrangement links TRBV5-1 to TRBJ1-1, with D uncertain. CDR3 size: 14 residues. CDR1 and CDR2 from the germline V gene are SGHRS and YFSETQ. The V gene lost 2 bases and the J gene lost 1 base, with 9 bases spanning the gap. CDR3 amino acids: CASSLGFGNTEAFF. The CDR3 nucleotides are TGCGCCAGCAGCTTAGGGTTCGGGAACACTGAAGCTTTCTTT.

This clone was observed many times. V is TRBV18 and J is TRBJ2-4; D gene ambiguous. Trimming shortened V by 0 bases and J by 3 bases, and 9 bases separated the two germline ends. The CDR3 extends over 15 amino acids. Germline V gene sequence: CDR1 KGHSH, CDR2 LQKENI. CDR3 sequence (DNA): TGTGCCAGCTCACCACCGGTCGATGGCAAAAACATTCAGTACTTC. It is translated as CASSPPVDGKNIQYF.

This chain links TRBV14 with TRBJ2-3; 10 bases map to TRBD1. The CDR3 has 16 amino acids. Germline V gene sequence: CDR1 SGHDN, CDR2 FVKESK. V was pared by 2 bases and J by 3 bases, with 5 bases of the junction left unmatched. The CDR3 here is CASSQFPGQGTDTQYF. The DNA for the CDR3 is TGTGCCAGCAGCCAATTCCCGGGACAGGGGACAGATACGCAGTATTTT.

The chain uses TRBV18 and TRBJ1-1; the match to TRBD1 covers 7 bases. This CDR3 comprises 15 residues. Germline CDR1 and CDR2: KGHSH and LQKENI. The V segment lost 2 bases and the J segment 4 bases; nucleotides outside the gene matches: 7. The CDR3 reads CASSPWKGASTEAFF. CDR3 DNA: TGTGCCAGCTCACCATGGAAGGGGGCAAGCACTGAAGCTTTCTTT.

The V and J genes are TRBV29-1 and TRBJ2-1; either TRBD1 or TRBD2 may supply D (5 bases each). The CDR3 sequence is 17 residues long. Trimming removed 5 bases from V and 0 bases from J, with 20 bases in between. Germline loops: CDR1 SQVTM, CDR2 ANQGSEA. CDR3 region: CSVPRDGPRSSYNEQFF. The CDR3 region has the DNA TGCAGCGTTCCCCGGGACGGCCCAAGGAGCTCCTACAATGAGCAGTTCTTC.

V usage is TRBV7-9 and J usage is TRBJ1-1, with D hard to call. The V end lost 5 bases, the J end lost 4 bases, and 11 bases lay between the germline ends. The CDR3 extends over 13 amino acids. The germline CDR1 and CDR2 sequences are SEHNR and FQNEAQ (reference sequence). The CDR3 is CASSRLQATEAFF. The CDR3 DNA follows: TGTGCCAGCAGCCGCCTCCAGGCCACTGAAGCTTTCTTT.

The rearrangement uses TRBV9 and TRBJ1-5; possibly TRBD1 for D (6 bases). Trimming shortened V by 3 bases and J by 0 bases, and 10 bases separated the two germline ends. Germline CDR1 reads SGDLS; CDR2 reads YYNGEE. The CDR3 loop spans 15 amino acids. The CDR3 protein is CASSATGNSNQPQHF. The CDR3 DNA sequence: TGTGCCAGCAGCGCGACAGGCAATAGCAATCAGCCCCAGCATTTT.

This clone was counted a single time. The CDR3 nucleotides are TGTGCCAGCTACTACGGACAGGGCTACGAGCAGTACTTC. Its translation: CASYYGQGYEQYF. The chain links TRBV6-6 to TRBJ2-7, with TRBD1 identical over 8 bases. The CDR3 extends over 13 amino acids. Per germline, CDR1 MNHNY and CDR2 SVGAGI (reference sequence). The J segment lost 3 bases and the V segment lost 8 bases, leaving 6 bases of the junction unmatched.

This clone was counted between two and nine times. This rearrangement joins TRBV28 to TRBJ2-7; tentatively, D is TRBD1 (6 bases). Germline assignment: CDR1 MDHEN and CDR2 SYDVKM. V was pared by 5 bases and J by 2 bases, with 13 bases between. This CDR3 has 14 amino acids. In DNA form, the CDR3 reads TGTGCCAGCAGTGACACAGGGTTAACCTACGAGCAGTACTTC. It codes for CASSDTGLTYEQYF. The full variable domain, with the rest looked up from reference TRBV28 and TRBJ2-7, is DVKVTQSSRYLVKRTGEKVFLECVQDMDHENMFWYRQDPGLGLRLIYFSYDVKMKEKGDIPEGYSVSREKKERFSLILESASTNQTSMYLCASSDTGLTYEQYFGPGTRLTVT.

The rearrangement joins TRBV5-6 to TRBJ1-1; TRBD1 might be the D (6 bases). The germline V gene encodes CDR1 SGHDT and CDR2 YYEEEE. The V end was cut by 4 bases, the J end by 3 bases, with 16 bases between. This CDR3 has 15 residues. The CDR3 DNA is TGTGCCAGCAGCCTTATAATTGCAGGGGACACTGAAGCTTTCTTT. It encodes CASSLIIAGDTEAFF.

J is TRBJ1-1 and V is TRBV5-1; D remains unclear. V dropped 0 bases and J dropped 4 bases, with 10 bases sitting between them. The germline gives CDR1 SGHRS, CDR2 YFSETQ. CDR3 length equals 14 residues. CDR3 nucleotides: TGCGCCAGCAGCTTGGCCCTGGGGAGCACTGAAGCTTTCTTT. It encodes CASSLALGSTEAFF.

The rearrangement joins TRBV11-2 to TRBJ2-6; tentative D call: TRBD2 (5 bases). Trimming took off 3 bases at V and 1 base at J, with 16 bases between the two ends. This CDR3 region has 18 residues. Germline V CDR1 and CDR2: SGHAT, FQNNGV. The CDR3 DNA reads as TGTGCCAGCAGCTTGAGGGCCCGGGGAGAATCTGGGGCCAACGTCCTGACTTTC. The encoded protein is CASSLRARGESGANVLTF.

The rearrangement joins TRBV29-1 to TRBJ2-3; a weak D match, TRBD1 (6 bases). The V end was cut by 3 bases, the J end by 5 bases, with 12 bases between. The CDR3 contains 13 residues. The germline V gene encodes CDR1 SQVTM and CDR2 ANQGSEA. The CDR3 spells CSVDRTDGDTQYF. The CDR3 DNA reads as TGCAGCGTTGACAGGACAGATGGAGATACGCAGTATTTT.

The CDR3 spells CASSPAVGRAQETQYF. The CDR3 nucleotides are TGTGCCAGCAGCCCCGCGGTGGGGAGGGCCCAAGAGACCCAGTACTTC. The rearrangement joins TRBV7-2 to TRBJ2-5; TRBD2 matches 7 bases. Germline V lookup: CDR1 SGHTA, CDR2 FQGNSA. CDR3 size: 16 residues. V shed 5 bases, J shed 1 base, and the junction held 10 bases outside the gene matches.

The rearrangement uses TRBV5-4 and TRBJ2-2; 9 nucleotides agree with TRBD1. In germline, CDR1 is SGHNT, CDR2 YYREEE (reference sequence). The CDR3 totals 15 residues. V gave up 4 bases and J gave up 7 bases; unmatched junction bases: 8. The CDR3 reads CASSPWTGEVGELFF. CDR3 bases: TGTGCCAGCAGCCCCTGGACAGGGGAGGTCGGGGAGCTGTTTTTT.